Presented here are 9 T cell receptor beta chains from one specimen sequenced in a study of blood T cells in healthy people across ages. A sample-barcoded 5' primer and a J-beta primer mix were used in a second PCR of about 7 to 12 cycles. One entry per CDR3 protein results from TCRdb running MiXCR on the 5' RACE reads. Of roughly 500,000 distinct CDR3 sequences listed, 25% to 30% were seen once; the top ten hold about 18%. The sequencing sample was made of blood. Receptors originate from a woman in her seventies in good health.

The chain employs TRBV6-1 and TRBJ1-5; D is ambiguous. Germline V CDR1 and CDR2: MNHNS, SASEGT. V lost 2 bases, J lost 1 base, and 6 bases lay in between. This CDR3 contains 14 residues. DNA for the CDR3: TGTGCCAGCAGTGAATCAGGCAGCAATCAGCCCCAGCATTTT. The encoded protein is CASSESGSNQPQHF.

The table lists this clonotype with many counts. This chain uses TRBV14 with TRBJ2-5; D call uncertain. The V gene lost 1 base and the J gene lost 5 bases, with 2 bases spanning the gap. Germline lookup yields CDR1 SGHDN and CDR2 FVKESK. The CDR3 runs to 11 residues. CDR3 coding DNA: TGTGCCAGCAGCCAAGCGGAGACCCAGTACTTC. Protein: CASSQAETQYF. Full variable domain (missing parts from reference TRBV14 and TRBJ2-5): EAGVTQFPSHSVIEKGQTVTLRCDPISGHDNLYWYRRVMGKEIKFLLHFVKESKQDESGMPNNRFLAERTGGTYSTLKVQPAELEDSGVYFCASSQAETQYFGPGTRLLVL.

V is TRBV20-1 and J is TRBJ2-7; 9 bases match TRBD1. Germline trimming cut 5 bases from V and 3 bases from J; bases unmatched to any gene: 11. This CDR3 is 15 amino acids long. The germline V gene has CDR1 DFQATT and CDR2 SNEGSKA (reference sequence). The CDR3 DNA reads as TGCAGTGCTCTCGTGGGGGACAGGGAGGACTACGAGCAGTACTTC. The encoded protein is CSALVGDREDYEQYF.

This clonotype was seen more than once but under ten times. One junction end does not reproduce the germline sequence, and a read error may be involved. The chain links TRBV7-9 to TRBJ2-5, with D possibly TRBD1 on 5 matching bases. There are 13 residues in the CDR3. Germline-derived CDR1 and CDR2 are SEHNR and FQNEAQ (reference sequence). CDR3 coding DNA: TGTGCCAGCAGCTTCCCACAGACAGTTAGCAGGGACTTC. Translated: CASSFPQTVSRDF.

The genes are TRBV12-5 and TRBJ2-5, with D perhaps matching TRBD2 (6 bases). The CDR3 spans 15 residues. Germline lookup yields CDR1 LGHNT and CDR2 FRNRAP. V was trimmed by 7 bases and J by 2 bases, leaving 17 bases between them. CDR3 nucleotide sequence: TGTGCTAGTGACGACCCCACTAGCAGGCAAGAGACCCAGTACTTC. Translating it yields CASDDPTSRQETQYF.

Worth noting for this clonotype: Since a much larger clone is just one base distant, this may be a read error. The chain has TRBV20-1 and TRBJ1-4; the match to TRBD1 covers 10 bases. CDR3 length: 13 amino acids. V dropped 6 bases and J dropped 10; count of bases not matched to a gene: 8. Germline V gene sequence: CDR1 DFQATT, CDR2 SNEGSKA (reference sequence). CDR3 DNA sequence: TGCAGTGCCAAGACAGGGGGCAGAGGAAAACTGTTTTTT. The encoded protein is CSAKTGGRGKLFF.

This clonotype was counted between two and nine times. The J gene is TRBJ1-6, the V gene TRBV20-1, with 7 bases fitting TRBD1. The germline V gene has CDR1 DFQATT and CDR2 SNEGSKA (reference sequence). With 3 bases clipped from V and 7 bases from J, the junction kept 9 bases outside the gene matches. The CDR3 sequence is 15 residues long. This chain's CDR3 is CSARRDRQGNSPLHF. The CDR3 bases are TGCAGTGCTAGGCGGGACAGACAAGGAAATTCACCCCTCCACTTT.

The V call is TRBV7-8, the J call TRBJ1-4; D is unresolved. Germline assignment: CDR1 SGHVS and CDR2 FQNEAQ. The V end was cut by 5 bases, the J end by 4 bases, with 17 bases between. The CDR3 covers 16 residues. CDR3 sequence (DNA): TGTGCCAGCAGCCAAACCAAGACGGCCCGTAATGAAAAACTGTTTTTT. Amino acid sequence: CASSQTKTARNEKLFF.

The V call is TRBV10-3, the J call TRBJ2-7; 14 bases map to TRBD2. V trimming: 2 bases; J trimming: 5 bases; junction bases outside the gene matches: 2. Germline CDR1 reads ENHRY; CDR2 reads SYGVKD. CDR3 length: 15 amino acids. The CDR3 sequence is CAISEGLAGGHEQYF. CDR3 sequence (DNA): TGTGCCATCAGTGAGGGACTAGCGGGGGGACACGAGCAGTACTTC.